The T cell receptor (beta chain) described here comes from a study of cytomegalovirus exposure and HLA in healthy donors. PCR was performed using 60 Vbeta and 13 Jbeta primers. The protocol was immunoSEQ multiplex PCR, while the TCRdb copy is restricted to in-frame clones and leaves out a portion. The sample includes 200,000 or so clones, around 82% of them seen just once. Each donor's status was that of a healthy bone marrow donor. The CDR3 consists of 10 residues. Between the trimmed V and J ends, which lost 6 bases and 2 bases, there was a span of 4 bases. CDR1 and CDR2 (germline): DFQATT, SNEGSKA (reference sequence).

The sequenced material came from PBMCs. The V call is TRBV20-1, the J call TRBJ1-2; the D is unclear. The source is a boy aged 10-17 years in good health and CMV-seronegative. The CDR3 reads CSARNYGYTF. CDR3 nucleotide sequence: TGCAGTGCACGGAACTATGGCTACACCTTC.